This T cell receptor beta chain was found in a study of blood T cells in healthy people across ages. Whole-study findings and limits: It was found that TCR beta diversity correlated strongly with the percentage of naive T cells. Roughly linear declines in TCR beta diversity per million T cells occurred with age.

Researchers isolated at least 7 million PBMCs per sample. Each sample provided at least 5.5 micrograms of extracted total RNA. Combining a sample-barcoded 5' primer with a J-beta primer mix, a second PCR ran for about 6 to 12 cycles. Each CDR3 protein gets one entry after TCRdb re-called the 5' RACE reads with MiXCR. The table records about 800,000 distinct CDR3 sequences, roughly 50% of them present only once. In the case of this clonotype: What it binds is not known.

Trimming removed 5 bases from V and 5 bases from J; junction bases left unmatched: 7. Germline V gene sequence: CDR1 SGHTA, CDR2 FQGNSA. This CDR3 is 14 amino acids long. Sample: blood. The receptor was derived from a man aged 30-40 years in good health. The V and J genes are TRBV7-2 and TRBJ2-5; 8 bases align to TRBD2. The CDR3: CASSRAGVSETQYF. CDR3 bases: TGTGCCAGCAGCAGAGCGGGGGTATCGGAGACCCAGTACTTC.